These 15 T cell receptor beta chains originate from one sample sequenced in a study of T cell changes during pregnancy in multiple sclerosis. Some clones are missing from TCRdb's copy, which holds only in-frame ones; the method was immunoSEQ multiplex PCR. The sample has approximately 59,000 clones; roughly 89% are singletons. This material consisted of peripheral blood, taken in the third trimester of pregnancy. The receptor set was obtained from a female donor in good health, enrolled as a control in a pregnancy study.

This chain joins TRBV28 and TRBJ2-7; weak D call: TRBD1 (6 bases). CDR3 length: 13 residues. The V and J ends lost 6 bases and 6 bases respectively, with 15 bases between them. Germline CDR1 and CDR2: MDHEN and SYDVKM. This CDR3 reads CASSGDTLGEQYF. The CDR3 DNA sequence: TGTGCCAGCAGCGGGGACACTTTAGGCGAGCAGTACTTC.

This chain uses TRBV7-9 with TRBJ1-1; D gene uncertain. Germline V gene data show CDR1 as SEHNR and CDR2 as FQNEAQ (reference sequence). The V gene lost 1 base and the J gene lost 9 bases, with 9 bases spanning the gap. This CDR3 spans 12 amino acids. The CDR3 DNA follows: TGTGCCAGCAGCTTAGGTGGGAGCAAAGCTTTCTTT. Protein: CASSLGGSKAFF.

This clone has only a few counts. The chain uses TRBV4-1 and TRBJ2-1; 9 bases match TRBD1. V dropped 3 bases and J dropped 15; count of bases not matched to a gene: 12. In germline, CDR1 is MGHRA, CDR2 YSYEKL. CDR3 length: 14 amino acids. CDR3 protein: CASSQGRDRDPWFF. CDR3 DNA sequence: TGCGCCAGCAGCCAGGGTCGGGACAGGGACCCATGGTTCTTC.

The chain couples TRBV5-5 to TRBJ2-7; 13 bases agree with TRBD2. Germline-derived CDR1 and CDR2 are SGHKS and YYEKEE (reference sequence). This CDR3 has 15 residues. Trimming removed 3 bases from V and 4 bases from J; junction bases left unmatched: 4. CDR3 residues: CASSSTSGGAYEQYF. The CDR3 DNA sequence: TGTGCCAGCAGCTCAACTAGCGGGGGGGCGTACGAGCAGTACTTC.

The chain uses TRBV21-1 and TRBJ1-6. TRBV21-1 is classified as a pseudogene. The CDR3 length is 23 residues. This chain's CDR3 is CASSKNDPPGMGSLSSYNSPLHF. CDR3 sequence (DNA): TGTGCCAGCAGCAAAAATGACCCTCCGGGGATGGGGTCTTTGAGCTCCTATAATTCACCCCTCCACTTT.

V is TRBV7-8 and J is TRBJ2-2; possibly TRBD2 for D (7 bases). The CDR3 totals 18 residues. From germline, CDR1 is SGHVS and CDR2 FQNEAQ. V lost 3 bases and J lost 4, with 21 bases in between. The CDR3 loop is CASSFWSIGGRGTGELFF. The CDR3 coding sequence is TGTGCCAGCAGCTTCTGGTCCATCGGGGGGCGAGGCACCGGGGAGCTGTTTTTT.

This rearrangement joins TRBV18 to TRBJ1-5; TRBD1 is a possible D gene (5 bases). Trimming shortened V by 6 bases and J by 6 bases, and 15 bases separated the two germline ends. The CDR3 extends over 14 amino acids. Per germline, CDR1 KGHSH and CDR2 LQKENI. CDR3 region: CASSGGAEGQPQHF. The CDR3 DNA is TGTGCCAGCTCGGGCGGGGCTGAGGGTCAGCCCCAGCATTTT.

V gene TRBV4-2 combines with J gene TRBJ2-3; TRBD1 matches 7 bases. Germline loops: CDR1 LGHNA, CDR2 YNFKEQ. This CDR3 contains 17 residues. J lost 4 bases, V lost 4 bases, and 14 bases had no gene match. CDR3 DNA sequence: TGTGCCAGCAGCCGGCAACCGAAGGGGGCCGTTTCAGATACGCAGTATTTT. Translating gives CASSRQPKGAVSDTQYF.

In DNA, the CDR3 is TGTGCCAGCAGCGGGGGACAGGGCCCTAACTATGGCTACACCTTC. Its protein is CASSGGQGPNYGYTF. The chain carries TRBV5-4 and TRBJ1-2; 9 nucleotides line up with TRBD1. The V gene's germline CDR1 is SGHNT and CDR2 YYREEE (reference sequence). The CDR3 length is 15 residues. V shed 4 bases and J 0 bases; nucleotides not matched to a gene: 4.

V is TRBV28 and J is TRBJ2-3; TRBD2 aligns across 9 bases. CDR3 length: 15 amino acids. Trimming cost V 2 bases and J 6 bases; bases outside gene matches: 6. Germline loops: CDR1 MDHEN, CDR2 SYDVKM. Here the CDR3 reads CASSLERGAPDTQYF. CDR3 in DNA: TGTGCCAGCAGTTTAGAGCGGGGGGCCCCTGATACGCAGTATTTT.

The V and J genes are TRBV4-3 and TRBJ2-3; 8 nucleotides match TRBD2. This CDR3 is built from 16 residues. From germline, CDR1 is LGHNA and CDR2 YSLEER. J was trimmed by 2 bases and V by 0 bases; bases with no gene match: 4. CDR3 residues: CASSQEVAGSTDTQYF. The DNA for the CDR3 is TGCGCCAGCAGCCAAGAAGTAGCGGGGTCCACAGATACGCAGTATTTT.

The chain carries TRBV14 and TRBJ1-6, with TRBD1 matching over 7 bases. The CDR3 covers 16 residues. Germline values: CDR1 SGHDN, CDR2 FVKESK. Trimming at V came to 0 bases and at J to 5 bases, leaving 4 bases not matched to a gene. The chain's CDR3 is CASSQDRGQNNSPLHF. CDR3 nucleotide sequence: TGTGCCAGCAGCCAAGATCGGGGACAGAATAATTCACCCCTCCACTTT.

This clone has a single count. The chain has TRBV28 and TRBJ2-3, with 8 bases lining up with TRBD2. Germline loops: CDR1 MDHEN, CDR2 SYDVKM. This CDR3 contains 15 residues. V dropped 4 bases and J dropped 4; count of bases not matched to a gene: 7. In DNA form, the CDR3 reads TGTGCCAGCAGTTCCGATCGGACTAGCCCAGATACGCAGTATTTT. As protein: CASSSDRTSPDTQYF. The entire variable domain, with the rest obtained from reference TRBV28 and TRBJ2-3, is as follows: DVKVTQSSRYLVKRTGEKVFLECVQDMDHENMFWYRQDPGLGLRLIYFSYDVKMKEKGDIPEGYSVSREKKERFSLILESASTNQTSMYLCASSSDRTSPDTQYFGPGTRLTVL.

The genes are TRBV6-7 and TRBJ2-5; the D is unclear. The end of the DNA aligns better with TRBJ2-7, so the J call may be wrong. TRBV6-7 is recorded as an ORF, its role being uncertain. This CDR3 has 10 residues. The CDR3 DNA is TGTGCCAGCAGAATCTACGAGCAGTACTTC. Translation: CASRIYEQYF.

The V gene is TRBV30, the J gene TRBJ1-6; TRBD1 agrees at 10 bases. With 4 bases clipped from V and 6 bases from J, the junction kept 9 bases outside the gene matches. The CDR3 covers 16 residues. Germline V gene lookup returns CDR1 GTSNPN and CDR2 SVGIG (reference sequence). The DNA for the CDR3 is TGTGCCTGGACTCTAGGTGGGACAGGGGTTAATTCACCCCTCCACTTT. It specifies CAWTLGGTGVNSPLHF.